Shown below are 13 T cell receptor beta chains from a single sample sequenced in a study of regulatory T cells in long-lasting Graves disease (dated by TCRdb to the early 2020s). The sample's time point label is to be understood as: newly diagnosed GD, antithyroid drugs for less than 3 months. RNA was extracted from PBMCs in TRIzol for both TCR sequencing and RNA sequencing. Library preparation was by multiplex PCR. The listed sequencing device is Illumina HiSeq 4000. CDR3 regions were amplified by Arm-PCR with iRepertoire HTBI primers to construct TCR beta libraries. Starting from the raw public reads, TCRdb applied fastp trimming at Q25, assembled clones with MiXCR and retained in-frame beta chains. Every distinct CDR3 protein forms one entry, paired with its most common genes and DNA. For this sample there are approximately 470,000 distinct CDR3 sequences; around 15% appear just once. 12% of the sample is held by the ten biggest clonotypes.

This sample was also put to use in a study of T cells in Graves' hyperthyroidism and ophthalmopathy.

The specimen was peripheral blood mononuclear cells (PBMCs), collected at new diagnosis, from a patient treated with antithyroid drugs. The receptors originated from a man in his forties with Graves disease. Donor details come from another sample of the same person, matched by shared clones.

With regard to this clonotype: A much more abundant neighbour one base away suggests this may be a read error. V is TRBV2 and J is TRBJ2-7; TRBD2 matches at 8 bases. V lost 5 bases, J lost 0 bases, and 15 bases stayed unmatched. This CDR3 is 18 amino acids long. Germline assignment: CDR1 SNHLY and CDR2 FYNNEI. The CDR3 protein is CASSLSPGQREISYEQYF. CDR3 bases: TGTGCCAGCAGTTTATCCCCAGGACAGCGGGAGATCTCCTACGAGCAGTACTTC.

Ten or more counts support this clonotype. The V gene is TRBV12-3 or TRBV12-4, the J gene TRBJ2-7; possibly TRBD1 or TRBD2 for D (5 bases each). This CDR3 region has 16 residues. Between the trimmed V and J ends, which lost 6 bases and 2 bases, there was a span of 20 bases. CDR3 loop: CASRLTRWDGAYEQYF. The CDR3 region has the DNA TGTGCCAGCAGGCTCACCAGATGGGACGGAGCCTACGAGCAGTACTTC.

This clonotype was seen repeatedly, ten times or more. The rearrangement uses TRBV24-1 and TRBJ2-3; 7 bases line up with TRBD1. The germline gives CDR1 KGHDR, CDR2 SFDVKD. The CDR3 totals 14 residues. The V gene end was trimmed by 7 bases and the J gene end by 2 bases; junction bases not matched to a gene: 5. In DNA form, the CDR3 reads TGTGCCACCAGGGGGGACAGAGACACAGATACGCAGTATTTT. Protein sequence: CATRGDRDTDTQYF.

V is TRBV7-2 and J is TRBJ2-7; D not certain. Germline V lookup: CDR1 SGHTA, CDR2 FQGNSA. CDR3 size: 16 residues. V was shortened by 2 bases and J by 7 bases, with 21 bases between the two germline ends. The DNA for the CDR3 is TGTGCCAGCAGCTTATTACCCACATTCTTGATCGAGGAGCAGTACGTC. Its protein is CASSLLPTFLIEEQYV.

This clonotype has a count of ten or more. This rearrangement joins TRBV29-1 to TRBJ2-2; D might be TRBD1 (6 bases). V was cut by 6 bases and J by 1 base, with 15 bases left in between. This CDR3 has 15 amino acids. Per germline, CDR1 SQVTM and CDR2 ANQGSEA. DNA for the CDR3: TGCAGCGTAAAAACCGGGACAAGGAACACCGGGGAGCTGTTTTTT. This gives the protein CSVKTGTRNTGELFF.

This clonotype was counted at least ten times. V usage is TRBV28 and J usage is TRBJ1-1; TRBD1 might be the D (6 bases). The CDR3 contains 15 residues. V lost 2 bases and J 4 bases, leaving 14 bases between the germline ends. CDR1 MDHEN and CDR2 SYDVKM come from the germline V gene. The CDR3: CASSLEWGASTEAFF. The CDR3 nucleotides are TGTGCCAGCAGTTTAGAGTGGGGGGCAAGCACTGAAGCTTTCTTT.

This clonotype has a count of ten or more. The V gene is TRBV3-1, the J gene TRBJ2-5; 9 bases fit TRBD1. The germline V gene encodes CDR1 LGHDT and CDR2 YNNKEL (reference sequence). The CDR3 sequence is 16 residues long. With 4 bases clipped from V and 2 bases from J, the junction kept 8 bases outside the gene matches. This chain's CDR3 is CASSPPGTGRQETQYF. The CDR3 DNA reads TGTGCCAGCAGCCCCCCCGGGACAGGGCGACAAGAGACCCAGTACTTC.

V is TRBV7-2 and J is TRBJ2-3; 7 bases line up with TRBD2. Gene TRBJ2-7 matches the end of the DNA better, so the J call may be wrong. The CDR3 is 16 residues long. The germline CDR1 and CDR2 sequences are SGHTA and FQGNSA. The CDR3 loop reads CASSLASTAGVHEQYF. In nucleotides, the CDR3 is TGTGCCAGCAGCTTAGCGTCAACGGCGGGAGTCCACGAGCAGTACTTC.

A few counts support this clonotype. The chain uses TRBV12-3 or TRBV12-4 and TRBJ2-1; TRBD2 agrees at 9 bases. The CDR3 sequence is 14 residues long. With 1 base clipped from V and 9 bases from J, the junction kept 4 bases outside the gene matches. The CDR3 loop reads CASSLEGRGGEQFF. The CDR3 bases are TGTGCCAGCAGTTTAGAAGGGCGGGGGGGTGAGCAGTTCTTC.

The chain carries TRBV9 and TRBJ2-5; 9 bases agree with TRBD1. V gave up 3 bases and J gave up 5 bases; unmatched junction bases: 11. This CDR3 is built from 16 residues. Germline CDR1 is SGDLS and CDR2 is YYNGEE. CDR3 in DNA: TGTGCCAGCAGCGCCCGTATTACAGGGGGCCTGGAGACCCAGTACTTC. Its translation: CASSARITGGLETQYF.

The rearrangement links TRBV5-1 to TRBJ2-7; either TRBD1 or TRBD2 may supply D (5 bases each). The CDR3 is 15 amino acids. V was cut by 0 bases and J by 4 bases, with 14 bases left in between. The V gene's germline CDR1 is SGHRS and CDR2 YFSETQ. The CDR3 bases are TGCGCCAGCAGCTTGGACAGGTCCGAGGGTTACGAGCAGTACTTC. Translated: CASSLDRSEGYEQYF. Drawing the rest from reference TRBV5-1 and TRBJ2-7, the complete variable domain is KAGVTQTPRYLIKTRGQQVTLSCSPISGHRSVSWYQQTPGQGLQFLFEYFSETQRNKGNFPGRFSGRQFSNSRSEMNVSTLELGDSALYLCASSLDRSEGYEQYFGPGTRLTVT.

This clonotype occurred many times. This chain connects TRBV18 to TRBJ1-5; D gene unclear. Germline values: CDR1 KGHSH, CDR2 LQKENI. V dropped 3 bases and J dropped 1 base, with 10 bases sitting between them. The CDR3 has 15 residues. This chain's CDR3 is CASSPPPGSNQPQHF. The CDR3, as DNA: TGTGCCAGCTCACCCCCCCCGGGCAGCAATCAGCCCCAGCATTTT.

This clonotype was observed at least ten times. The rearrangement links TRBV27 to TRBJ2-5; perhaps TRBD1 as D (6 bases). Trimming took 5 bases from V and 4 from J, leaving 20 bases between them. Germline-derived CDR1 and CDR2 are MNHEY and SMNVEV (reference sequence). The length of the CDR3 is 16 residues. In DNA form, the CDR3 reads TGTGCCAGCAGTCCCCGGTTACTCAGGGGCTTAGAGACCCAGTACTTC. Its translation is CASSPRLLRGLETQYF.